Here is one T cell receptor (beta chain) with its context. Its specificity is unknown. Clones were sequenced by immunoSEQ multiplex PCR, and TCRdb holds only the in-frame ones, with some missing. The sample lists approximately 40,000 clones; around 82% were seen once. CDR3 length: 15 residues. V shed 1 base and J 5 bases; nucleotides not matched to a gene: 6. Germline-derived CDR1 and CDR2 are SGHRS and YFSETQ. This sample was taken from a study of OX40 agonist ivuxolimab in advanced cancers. About the research overall: Three dose-escalation patients had partial responses: one with hepatocellular carcinoma and two with cutaneous melanoma. Study-level points and caveats: CD8+ T cells (on average) carried more expanded clones than CD4+ T cells.

The source material was CD4+ or CD8+ T cells sorted from blood, sampled in a trial of the OX40 agonist ivuxolimab. This sequence was found in an adult with an advanced solid tumor such as melanoma, head and neck, liver or kidney cancer. V usage is TRBV5-1 and J usage is TRBJ2-7; TRBD1 aligns across 10 bases. The CDR3 bases are TGCGCCAGCAGCTTGCCAACCGGGACAGGGGACGAGCAGTACTTC. It translates to CASSLPTGTGDEQYF.